Following are 22 T cell receptor beta chains from one sample sequenced in a study of memory CD4+ T cells and cytomegalovirus serostatus. The table came from immunoSEQ multiplex PCR; TCRdb's copy has only in-frame clones and leaves some out. In the table there are around 50,000 clones, roughly 80% of which are singletons. Single viable CD3+CD4+CD8-CD45RO+ cells were sorted as the memory CD4+ T cells. Sequencing was performed on memory CD4+ T cells from blood. These receptors were obtained from an adult in good health and CMV-seronegative.

This clone has a single count. The chain joins TRBV7-3 to TRBJ2-1; D is perhaps TRBD2 (5 bases). Germline CDR1 reads SGHTA; CDR2 reads FQGTGA. The ends were cut back, 2 bases at V and 10 bases at J, with 9 bases in the middle. There are 12 residues in the CDR3. This CDR3 reads CASSLGRGEQFF. The CDR3 DNA reads TGTGCCAGCAGCTTAGGGCGAGGGGAGCAGTTCTTC.

This chain uses TRBV10-3 with TRBJ2-7; a weak D match, TRBD1 (5 bases). This CDR3 contains 12 residues. Between the trimmed V and J ends, which lost 3 bases and 5 bases, there was a span of 8 bases. Germline lookup yields CDR1 ENHRY and CDR2 SYGVKD. CDR3 DNA sequence: TGTGCCATCAGTGACTTAGGGGACGAGCAGTACTTC. Amino acid sequence: CAISDLGDEQYF.

Only a few counts were recorded for this clone. CDR3 sequence (DNA): TGTGCCAGCAGCGACGGGACAGCGCTCCCTACTAAGGAGTACTTC. This sequence encodes CASSDGTALPTKEYF. The chain carries TRBV5-4 and TRBJ2-7; 7 bases fit TRBD1. After removal of 4 bases from V and 11 bases from J, the junction contained 18 bases not matched to a gene. The CDR3 totals 15 residues. Germline CDR1 and CDR2: SGHNT and YYREEE (reference sequence).

V gene TRBV7-9 combines with J gene TRBJ2-7; D may be TRBD2 (5 bases). Germline V CDR1 and CDR2: SEHNR, FQNEAQ (reference sequence). V was cut by 1 base and J by 7 bases, with 14 bases left in between. CDR3 length equals 14 residues. The chain's CDR3 is CASSLDPSRSEQYF. For the CDR3, the DNA is TGTGCCAGCAGCTTAGACCCTAGCAGGAGTGAGCAGTACTTC.

The rearrangement links TRBV9 to TRBJ2-2; tentative D call: TRBD1 (6 bases). In germline, CDR1 is SGDLS, CDR2 YYNGEE. The CDR3 spans 14 residues. V lost 0 bases and J lost 8, with 11 bases in between. The CDR3 DNA reads as TGTGCCAGCAGCGTAGCCTCCGGGACAGGGGAGCTGTTTTTT. Translated: CASSVASGTGELFF.

Only one count was recorded for this clone. The J gene is TRBJ2-1, the V gene TRBV30, with 8 bases aligning to TRBD2. V was clipped by 3 bases and J by 4 bases; unmatched bases: 8. Germline CDR1 and CDR2: GTSNPN and SVGIG (reference sequence). The CDR3 runs to 15 residues. The DNA for the CDR3 is TGTGCCTGGAGCCGCGGCGCTAGCGGGTACAATGAGCAGTTCTTC. As protein: CAWSRGASGYNEQFF.

The chain combines TRBV5-4 with TRBJ2-7, with D perhaps matching TRBD1 or TRBD2 (5 bases each). CDR3 length equals 15 residues. V was cut by 4 bases and J by 0 bases, with 14 bases left in between. Germline CDR1 and CDR2: SGHNT and YYREEE (reference sequence). The CDR3 DNA reads TGTGCCAGCAGCCGAGGGGAAGGACGCTCCTACGAGCAGTACTTC. This gives the protein CASSRGEGRSYEQYF.

This chain connects TRBV10-3 to TRBJ2-1, with D perhaps matching TRBD1 (7 bases). In germline, CDR1 is ENHRY, CDR2 SYGVKD. The CDR3 runs to 14 residues. Trimming took 3 bases from V and 2 from J, leaving 8 bases between them. CDR3 region: CAISDRGAYNEQFF. CDR3 DNA: TGTGCCATCAGTGACAGGGGGGCCTACAATGAGCAGTTCTTC.

This chain connects TRBV6-1 to TRBJ2-7, with D perhaps TRBD1 (6 bases). The germline V and J ends were trimmed by 2 bases and 6 bases, with 11 bases remaining between them. Germline V lookup: CDR1 MNHNS, CDR2 SASEGT. The CDR3 has 13 residues. CDR3 coding DNA: TGTGCCAGCAGTGAAAAGTGGACAGCCGAGCAGTACTTC. Amino acids: CASSEKWTAEQYF.

V and J are TRBV15 and TRBJ2-2; D gene ambiguous. The CDR3 extends over 16 amino acids. The germline V gene encodes CDR1 LNHNV and CDR2 YYDKDF (reference sequence). V was cut by 1 base and J by 1 base, with 10 bases left in between. The CDR3 spells CATSRAATRNTGELFF. Here the CDR3 DNA reads TGTGCCACCAGCAGAGCGGCAACACGGAACACCGGGGAGCTGTTTTTT.

This clone occurred once. The J gene is TRBJ2-7, the V gene TRBV5-1, with TRBD2 matching 13 bases. The CDR3 contains 18 residues. Germline V CDR1 and CDR2: SGHRS, YFSETQ. V gave up 0 bases and J gave up 0 bases; unmatched junction bases: 6. CDR3 region: CASSLGLAGGFSSYEQYF. The CDR3 coding sequence is TGCGCCAGCAGCTTGGGACTAGCGGGAGGTTTTAGCTCCTACGAGCAGTACTTC. The full variable domain, rest sourced from reference TRBV5-1 and TRBJ2-7, is KAGVTQTPRYLIKTRGQQVTLSCSPISGHRSVSWYQQTPGQGLQFLFEYFSETQRNKGNFPGRFSGRQFSNSRSEMNVSTLELGDSALYLCASSLGLAGGFSSYEQYFGPGTRLTVT.

CDR3 sequence reads: CASSQRFQETQYF. CDR3 nucleotides: TGTGCCAGCAGCCAGCGATTCCAAGAGACCCAGTACTTC. The chain employs TRBV7-2 and TRBJ2-5; D is uncertain. The CDR3 extends over 13 amino acids. Between the trimmed V and J ends, which lost 5 bases and 1 base, there was a span of 8 bases. The germline gives CDR1 SGHTA, CDR2 FQGNSA.

This chain uses TRBV11-2 with TRBJ1-2; 7 nucleotides line up with TRBD1. Germline CDR1 reads SGHAT; CDR2 reads FQNNGV. CDR3 length: 13 amino acids. With V trimmed by 6 bases and J by 4 bases, 5 bases remained unmatched. The CDR3 nucleotides read TGTGCCAGCAGTCTACGGGACAGCTATGGCTACACCTTC. Amino acids: CASSLRDSYGYTF.

This clone was detected only a few times. The chain recombines TRBV19 with TRBJ2-1, with 7 nucleotides matching TRBD1. The CDR3 extends over 15 amino acids. Germline values: CDR1 LNHDA, CDR2 SQIVND (reference sequence). V shed 7 bases, J shed 3 bases, and the junction held 9 bases outside the gene matches. CDR3 coding DNA: TGTGCCAGTATGGTCGACAGGGCGAGCTACAATGAGCAGTTCTTC. As protein: CASMVDRASYNEQFF.

J is TRBJ2-1 and V is TRBV7-2; tentative D call: TRBD2 (6 bases). Trimming removed 5 bases at V and 9 bases at J, with 20 bases between. This CDR3 contains 15 residues. Looked up from germline, CDR1 is SGHTA and CDR2 is FQGNSA. The CDR3 sequence is CASSSDLSWRGEQFF. CDR3 DNA sequence: TGTGCCAGCAGCAGCGACTTGTCGTGGAGGGGTGAGCAGTTCTTC.

The chain uses TRBV7-9 and TRBJ1-5; D is uncertain. The V end lost 2 bases, the J end lost 2 bases, and 4 bases lay between the germline ends. The germline gives CDR1 SEHNR, CDR2 FQNEAQ (reference sequence). The CDR3 consists of 13 residues. CDR3 sequence (DNA): TGTGCCAGCAGCTTACATCGCAATCAGCCCCAGCATTTT. Translated, it gives CASSLHRNQPQHF.

The chain uses TRBV5-4 and TRBJ2-2; 12 bases line up with TRBD1. The germline V gene encodes CDR1 SGHNT and CDR2 YYREEE (reference sequence). Trimming at V came to 4 bases and at J to 6 bases, leaving 7 bases not matched to a gene. The CDR3 extends over 16 amino acids. The CDR3 bases are TGTGCCAGCAGCCCACCGGGACAGGGGGCGGCCGGGGAGCTGTTTTTT. It is translated as CASSPPGQGAAGELFF.

The chain links TRBV10-3 to TRBJ2-1; 13 bases align to TRBD2. V trimming: 6 bases; J trimming: 7 bases; junction bases outside the gene matches: 3. The CDR3 loop spans 14 amino acids. Germline V gene sequence: CDR1 ENHRY, CDR2 SYGVKD. The chain's CDR3 is CAIRGLAGANEQFF. The CDR3 DNA follows: TGTGCCATCAGAGGACTAGCGGGAGCGAATGAGCAGTTCTTC.

This chain connects TRBV19 to TRBJ2-1; 10 bases align to TRBD2. The CDR3 runs 18 residues. CDR1 and CDR2 from the germline V gene are LNHDA and SQIVND (reference sequence). V lost 1 base to trimming and J lost 5 bases; unmatched junction nucleotides: 11. CDR3 in DNA: TGTGCCAGTAGTATAGTGGGGGCTAGCGGGAGTATCCACAATGAGCAGTTCTTC. Translating it yields CASSIVGASGSIHNEQFF.

The V call is TRBV5-1, the J call TRBJ1-5; D may be TRBD1 (6 bases). The CDR3 sequence is 14 residues long. Germline V gene data show CDR1 as SGHRS and CDR2 as YFSETQ. The V and J ends lost 2 bases and 6 bases respectively, with 12 bases between them. For the CDR3, the DNA is TGCGCCAGCAGCTTAGGGGGGATCGGTCAGCCCCAGCATTTT. It yields the protein CASSLGGIGQPQHF.

Only a few counts were recorded for this clone. The chain joins TRBV9 to TRBJ2-7; 8 bases match TRBD2. Germline loops: CDR1 SGDLS, CDR2 YYNGEE. The trim removed 0 bases at V and 4 bases at J, leaving 9 bases unmatched. This CDR3 spans 16 amino acids. This CDR3 reads CASSVDPGGPLYEQYF. In nucleotides, the CDR3 is TGTGCCAGCAGCGTAGACCCGGGAGGGCCATTATACGAGCAGTACTTC.

The chain employs TRBV14 and TRBJ2-2, with TRBD1 as a possible D gene (5 bases). CDR3 length equals 14 residues. CDR1 and CDR2 from the germline V gene are SGHDN and FVKESK. V was shortened by 4 bases and J by 1 base, with 7 bases between the two germline ends. The CDR3, as DNA: TGTGCCAGCAGCCGTGGACAGAACACCGGGGAGCTGTTTTTT. Translation gives CASSRGQNTGELFF.